The next 13 T cell receptor beta chains were all read from a single sample in a study of cytomegalovirus exposure and HLA in healthy donors. Researchers ran the PCR with 60 Vbeta and 13 Jbeta primers. Profiling relied on immunoSEQ multiplex PCR, and the TCRdb table lists in-frame clones only, not all of them. This sample has some 150,000 clones, with 82% found just once. Sample: PBMCs. The receptors derive from a man aged 25-45 years in good health and CMV-seropositive.

The gene calls are TRBV28 and TRBJ1-2; D might be TRBD1 (6 bases). Germline V gene lookup returns CDR1 MDHEN and CDR2 SYDVKM. V shed 5 bases and J shed 6 bases, with 13 bases lying between them. The CDR3 has 13 residues. Here the CDR3 reads CASSLAGANGYTF. The CDR3 DNA is TGTGCCAGCAGTCTCGCGGGGGCTAATGGCTACACCTTC.

The chain has TRBV2 and TRBJ1-2; D remains ambiguous. Germline V gene data show CDR1 as SNHLY and CDR2 as FYNNEI. The CDR3 has 13 amino acids. The ends were cut back, 5 bases at V and 3 bases at J, with 10 bases in the middle. CDR3 sequence: CASSPGSHYGYTF. CDR3 DNA sequence: TGTGCCAGCAGTCCCGGGAGTCACTATGGCTACACCTTC.

V is TRBV29-1 and J is TRBJ2-2; D remains ambiguous. Germline CDR1 is SQVTM and CDR2 is ANQGSEA. Trimming stripped 2 bases from V and 1 base from J, with 8 bases between. The CDR3 loop spans 14 amino acids. The DNA of the CDR3 is TGCAGCGTTGAATCACAGCTGAACACCGGGGAGCTGTTTTTT. The encoded protein is CSVESQLNTGELFF.

The genes are TRBV14 and TRBJ2-3; TRBD1 matches at 8 bases. Germline V gives CDR1 SGHDN, CDR2 FVKESK. CDR3 length: 17 residues. The V gene end was trimmed by 4 bases and the J gene end by 4 bases; junction bases not matched to a gene: 13. In nucleotides, the CDR3 is TGTGCCAGCAGCCCCGCAGTGTGGACAGGGCAACCAGATACGCAGTATTTT. Protein product: CASSPAVWTGQPDTQYF.

The rearrangement joins TRBV27 to TRBJ2-1; 8 bases agree with TRBD2. V lost 3 bases, J lost 13 bases, and 5 bases stayed unmatched. CDR1 and CDR2 (germline): MNHEY, SMNVEV (reference sequence). The CDR3 consists of 12 residues. CDR3 nucleotide sequence: TGTGCCAGCAGTTTTGGCGGGAGGAGACAGTTCTTC. This translates into CASSFGGRRQFF.

This chain links TRBV28 with TRBJ1-2; tentative D call: TRBD1 (6 bases). V was pared by 6 bases and J by 7 bases, with 12 bases between. The CDR3 loop spans 12 amino acids. CDR1 is MDHEN and CDR2 is SYDVKM in the germline V gene. This CDR3 reads CASSPGVVGYTF. DNA of the CDR3: TGTGCCAGCAGCCCAGGGGTAGTTGGCTACACCTTC.

This sequence joins TRBV6-5 and TRBJ2-1, with 11 bases fitting TRBD1. V was pared by 7 bases and J by 7 bases, with 6 bases of the junction left unmatched. CDR1 MNHEY and CDR2 SVGAGI come from the germline V gene. This CDR3 spans 14 amino acids. The CDR3 region is CASNGQGAINEQFF. CDR3 nucleotides: TGTGCCAGCAATGGACAGGGGGCGATAAATGAGCAGTTCTTC.

The V and J genes are TRBV5-4 and TRBJ1-1, with 9 bases lining up with TRBD1. CDR3 length: 16 residues. Germline V gives CDR1 SGHNT, CDR2 YYREEE (reference sequence). The J segment lost 4 bases and the V segment lost 2 bases, leaving 9 bases of the junction unmatched. CDR3 sequence reads: CASSFVAGQGITEAFF. The CDR3, as DNA: TGTGCCAGCAGCTTTGTAGCGGGACAGGGCATCACTGAAGCTTTCTTT.

The chain couples TRBV18 to TRBJ2-1; TRBD2 aligns across 15 bases. Trimming cost V 3 bases and J 0 bases; bases outside gene matches: 3. CDR1 is KGHSH, CDR2 LQKENI, per germline. The length of the CDR3 is 18 residues. For the CDR3, the DNA is TGTGCCAGCTCACCGGGACTAGCGGGGGGCCGCTCCTACAATGAGCAGTTCTTC. It is translated as CASSPGLAGGRSYNEQFF.

This chain links TRBV5-5 with TRBJ2-1; no definite D call. V dropped 6 bases and J dropped 8 bases, with 12 bases sitting between them. The V gene's germline CDR1 is SGHKS and CDR2 YYEKEE (reference sequence). This CDR3 has 12 residues. The CDR3 spells CASTHSRDEQFF. The CDR3 nucleotides are TGTGCCAGCACTCACTCGAGAGATGAGCAGTTCTTC.

J is TRBJ2-6 and V is TRBV11-2, with D unclear. Trimming removed 5 bases from V and 2 bases from J, with 4 bases in between. The CDR3 length is 13 residues. Germline V gene lookup returns CDR1 SGHAT and CDR2 FQNNGV. The CDR3 sequence: CASSLTGANVLTF. Here the CDR3 DNA reads TGTGCCAGCAGCCTAACTGGGGCCAACGTCCTGACTTTC.

The chain joins TRBV9 to TRBJ1-2; D gene unclear. Deletions cut 0 bases from V and 2 bases from J, with 5 bases between. The CDR3 spans 13 residues. Per germline, CDR1 SGDLS and CDR2 YYNGEE. The CDR3 spells CASSVGRNYGYTF. CDR3 DNA sequence: TGTGCCAGCAGCGTAGGCCGGAACTATGGCTACACCTTC. The complete variable domain, with remaining parts taken from reference TRBV9 and TRBJ1-2, reads DSGVTQTPKHLITATGQRVTLRCSPRSGDLSVYWYQQSLDQGLQFLIQYYNGEERAKGNILERFSAQQFPDLHSELNLSSLELGDSALYFCASSVGRNYGYTFGSGTRLTVV.

The chain has TRBV5-1 and TRBJ2-3, with a tentative D call TRBD1 (6 bases). Per germline, CDR1 SGHRS and CDR2 YFSETQ. This CDR3 region has 14 residues. V gave up 2 bases and J gave up 2 bases, with 9 bases separating them. The CDR3 reads CASSFQGPTDTQYF. The CDR3 DNA is TGCGCCAGCAGCTTCCAGGGGCCCACAGATACGCAGTATTTT.